These T cell receptor beta chains were read from a single sample in a study of CD8 T cells in ankylosing spondylitis. MiXCR was run by TCRdb on the 5' RACE reads, yielding one entry per CDR3 protein. Of 380,000 or so distinct CDR3 sequences listed, 20% are singletons. The source material was blood, either unsorted or a sorted T cell fraction (not recorded which). Receptors originate from a male donor with ankylosing spondylitis or in good health (not recorded which). Both conserved end residues are part of each CDR3. Each record gives: J gene, D gene, V gene, clone size, CDR3 protein, CDR3 DNA. A D gene is named only where the DNA matches it firmly. Clone size is stated in some rows and not others, as once, few, many or a class when expanded.

J gene: TRBJ2-1
D gene: NA
V gene: TRBV5-6
clone size: NA
CDR3 protein: CASSFLGPRGEQFF
CDR3 DNA: TGTGCCAGCAGCTTTCTTGGCCCCCGGGGGGAGCAGTTCTTC

J gene: TRBJ2-5
D gene: NA
V gene: TRBV20-1
clone size: NA
CDR3 protein: CSATRSPEETQYF
CDR3 DNA: TGCAGTGCGACTAGGTCGCCCGAGGAGACCCAGTACTTC

J gene: TRBJ2-1
D gene: TRBD2
V gene: TRBV10-1
clone size: NA
CDR3 protein: CASSGKRGPAYNEQFF
CDR3 DNA: TGCGCCAGCAGCGGTAAGCGGGGGCCCGCCTACAATGAGCAGTTCTTC

J gene: TRBJ1-1
D gene: NA
V gene: TRBV10-3
clone size: NA
CDR3 protein: CAISAELDTEAFF
CDR3 DNA: TGTGCCATCAGTGCGGAGTTGGACACTGAAGCTTTCTTT

J gene: TRBJ2-7
D gene: NA
V gene: TRBV27
clone size: few
CDR3 protein: CASRGASETREQYF
CDR3 DNA: TGTGCCAGCAGAGGGGCTAGCGAGACCCGCGAGCAGTACTTC

J gene: TRBJ1-5
D gene: NA
V gene: TRBV27
clone size: NA
CDR3 protein: CASSLYPVVDSNQPQHF
CDR3 DNA: TGTGCCAGCAGTTTATATCCTGTAGTAGATAGCAATCAGCCCCAGCATTTT

J gene: TRBJ1-2
D gene: NA
V gene: TRBV7-9
clone size: NA
CDR3 protein: CASSLGDTPNYGYTF
CDR3 DNA: TGTGCCAGCAGCTTAGGGGACACCCCGAACTATGGCTACACCTTC

J gene: TRBJ2-2
D gene: NA
V gene: TRBV30
clone size: NA
CDR3 protein: CAWSVTGDGELFF
CDR3 DNA: TGTGCCTGGAGTGTTACGGGGGACGGGGAGCTGTTTTTT

J gene: TRBJ2-7
D gene: NA
V gene: TRBV2
clone size: NA
CDR3 protein: CASSEVQGDEQYF
CDR3 DNA: TGTGCCAGCAGTGAGGTGCAGGGCGACGAGCAGTACTTC

J gene: TRBJ1-1
D gene: TRBD1
V gene: TRBV9
clone size: NA
CDR3 protein: CASSGSITGTGATEAFF
CDR3 DNA: TGTGCCAGCAGCGGGTCCATAACCGGGACAGGGGCCACTGAAGCTTTCTTT

J gene: TRBJ2-1
D gene: TRBD2
V gene: TRBV5-6
clone size: NA
CDR3 protein: CASSYNPGLAVEQFF
CDR3 DNA: TGTGCCAGCAGCTATAATCCGGGACTAGCGGTTGAGCAGTTCTTC

J gene: TRBJ1-2
D gene: NA
V gene: TRBV29-1
clone size: NA
CDR3 protein: CSAYRDTYYGYTF
CDR3 DNA: TGCAGCGCATACAGGGACACTTACTATGGCTACACCTTC

J gene: TRBJ2-2
D gene: NA
V gene: TRBV24-1
clone size: few
CDR3 protein: CATSDLGETGELFF
CDR3 DNA: TGTGCCACCAGTGATTTAGGGGAAACCGGGGAGCTGTTTTTT

J gene: TRBJ1-2
D gene: TRBD1
V gene: TRBV15
clone size: NA
CDR3 protein: CATSRTGQGKLSDYGYTF
CDR3 DNA: TGTGCCACCAGCCGGACGGGACAGGGTAAACTAAGCGACTATGGCTACACCTTC

J gene: TRBJ2-5
D gene: TRBD2
V gene: TRBV5-6
clone size: NA
CDR3 protein: CASSLGAGEETQYF
CDR3 DNA: TGTGCCAGCAGCTTGGGGGCGGGGGAAGAGACCCAGTACTTC

J gene: TRBJ2-1
D gene: NA
V gene: TRBV7-2
clone size: few
CDR3 protein: CASSSDRLTPYNEQFF
CDR3 DNA: TGTGCCAGCAGCTCGGACCGACTTACACCCTACAATGAGCAGTTCTTC

J gene: TRBJ2-5
D gene: TRBD2
V gene: TRBV9
clone size: NA
CDR3 protein: CASSASGVITETQYF
CDR3 DNA: TGTGCCAGCAGCGCGAGCGGGGTCATTACAGAGACCCAGTACTTC

J gene: TRBJ1-1
D gene: NA
V gene: TRBV11-2
clone size: NA
CDR3 protein: CASSLDPMNTEAFF
CDR3 DNA: TGTGCCAGCAGCTTAGATCCAATGAACACTGAAGCTTTCTTT

J gene: TRBJ2-2
D gene: TRBD2
V gene: TRBV15
clone size: few
CDR3 protein: CATSRDGGVTGELFF
CDR3 DNA: TGTGCCACCAGCAGAGATGGGGGGGTCACCGGGGAGCTGTTTTTT

J gene: TRBJ2-2
D gene: NA
V gene: TRBV4-1
clone size: NA
CDR3 protein: CASSHWISTGELFF
CDR3 DNA: TGCGCCAGCAGCCACTGGATAAGCACCGGGGAGCTGTTTTTT

J gene: TRBJ2-6
D gene: NA
V gene: TRBV29-1
clone size: NA
CDR3 protein: CSVDGGNGANVLTF
CDR3 DNA: TGCAGCGTTGATGGGGGCAACGGGGCCAACGTCCTGACTTTC

J gene: TRBJ1-6
D gene: NA
V gene: TRBV7-9
clone size: few
CDR3 protein: CASSVTGTLYNSPLHF
CDR3 DNA: TGTGCCAGCAGCGTTACAGGGACCCTCTATAATTCACCCCTCCACTTT

J gene: TRBJ2-5
D gene: TRBD2
V gene: TRBV6-5
clone size: NA
CDR3 protein: CASSYGGGIQETQYF
CDR3 DNA: TGTGCCAGCAGTTACGGCGGGGGAATTCAAGAGACCCAGTACTTC

J gene: TRBJ2-3
D gene: NA
V gene: TRBV7-9
clone size: few
CDR3 protein: CASTGENTDTQYF
CDR3 DNA: TGTGCCAGCACAGGGGAAAACACAGATACGCAGTATTTT

J gene: TRBJ2-6
D gene: NA
V gene: TRBV9
clone size: once
CDR3 protein: CASSDGGPGANVLTF
CDR3 DNA: TGTGCCAGCAGCGATGGGGGGCCTGGGGCCAACGTCCTGACTTTC

J gene: TRBJ1-1
D gene: NA
V gene: TRBV5-5
clone size: few
CDR3 protein: CASSLGILRDMTTEAFF
CDR3 DNA: TGTGCCAGCAGCTTGGGGATTCTCAGGGATATGACCACTGAAGCTTTCTTT

J gene: TRBJ2-3
D gene: NA
V gene: TRBV29-1
clone size: NA
CDR3 protein: CSVEDYVGGTDTQYF
CDR3 DNA: TGCAGCGTTGAAGATTATGTAGGGGGTACAGATACGCAGTATTTT

J gene: TRBJ2-1
D gene: NA
V gene: TRBV29-1
clone size: NA
CDR3 protein: CSVEDQANEQFF
CDR3 DNA: TGCAGCGTTGAAGATCAGGCCAATGAGCAGTTCTTC

J gene: TRBJ2-1
D gene: NA
V gene: TRBV4-1
clone size: many
CDR3 protein: CASSQEGYNEQFF
CDR3 DNA: TGCGCCAGCAGCCAAGAGGGGTACAATGAGCAGTTCTTC

J gene: TRBJ2-4
D gene: TRBD1
V gene: TRBV7-9
clone size: NA
CDR3 protein: CASSLAGTEKNIQYF
CDR3 DNA: TGTGCCAGCAGCTTGGCCGGGACAGAAAAAAACATTCAGTACTTC

J gene: TRBJ2-2
D gene: NA
V gene: TRBV9
clone size: NA
CDR3 protein: CASSVGGAFITGELFF
CDR3 DNA: TGTGCCAGCAGCGTAGGGGGGGCGTTTATCACCGGGGAGCTGTTTTTT

J gene: TRBJ2-2
D gene: TRBD2
V gene: TRBV5-5
clone size: NA
CDR3 protein: CASSNGEGEGPDTGELFF
CDR3 DNA: TGTGCCAGCAGCAACGGGGAGGGTGAGGGGCCGGACACCGGGGAGCTGTTTTTT

J gene: TRBJ1-1
D gene: TRBD1
V gene: TRBV2
clone size: NA
CDR3 protein: CASSETTGGEAFF
CDR3 DNA: TGTGCCAGCAGTGAAACGACAGGGGGTGAAGCTTTCTTT

J gene: TRBJ2-3
D gene: TRBD2
V gene: TRBV6-2/TRBV6-3
clone size: few
CDR3 protein: CASNGLGGTDTQYF
CDR3 DNA: TGTGCCAGCAACGGACTAGGGGGCACAGATACGCAGTATTTT

J gene: TRBJ2-5
D gene: TRBD2
V gene: TRBV20-1
clone size: NA
CDR3 protein: CSARDGASGEETQYF
CDR3 DNA: TGCAGTGCTAGAGATGGGGCTAGCGGGGAAGAGACCCAGTACTTC

J gene: TRBJ2-3
D gene: TRBD2
V gene: TRBV27
clone size: few
CDR3 protein: CASSTTGLARPTQYF
CDR3 DNA: TGTGCCAGCAGTACCACGGGACTAGCGAGGCCTACGCAGTATTTT